Presented here are 13 T cell receptor beta chains from one specimen sequenced in a study of radiotherapy plus CTLA-4 blockade in lung cancer (dated by TCRdb to 2016 to 2018). The library came from the immunoSEQ multiplex PCR assay. What TCRdb holds here is the immuneACCESS table cut down to in-frame rearrangements. Part of the clones is not present; checked against another copy, under half of the missing clones reflect an unresolved V gene, and the others are unexplained. The sample table records about 110,000 clones; approximately 80% of these occur just once. The top ten clones comprise 3.3% of the sample. Sequenced here: peripheral blood, sampled from a patient treated with radiotherapy plus ipilimumab. These receptors all come from a human donor with non-small cell lung cancer that progressed on radiotherapy plus ipilimumab. Some clones in this sample may be carry-over from other donors' samples.

This chain uses TRBV7-2 with TRBJ1-5; no clear D gene. Trimming stripped 2 bases from V and 5 bases from J, with 10 bases between. The germline gives CDR1 SGHTA, CDR2 FQGNSA. CDR3 length: 14 amino acids. CDR3 DNA sequence: TGTGCCAGCAGCTTAAGGCCGGGGTATCAGCCCCAGCATTTT. Encoded protein: CASSLRPGYQPQHF.

The CDR3 protein is CASSQGHRGYEQYF. Here the CDR3 DNA reads TGCGCCAGCAGCCAAGGGCACCGGGGCTACGAGCAGTACTTC. The chain carries TRBV4-3 and TRBJ2-7, with a possible D match to TRBD2 (5 bases). Germline CDR1 is LGHNA and CDR2 is YSLEER. V gave up 1 base and J gave up 3 bases, with 10 bases separating them. This CDR3 has 14 residues.

The chain has TRBV18 and TRBJ1-5; possibly TRBD1 for D (6 bases). Germline CDR1 and CDR2: KGHSH and LQKENI. Trimming removed 6 bases from V and 6 bases from J, with 18 bases in between. This CDR3 comprises 15 residues. The CDR3 region is CASSNGVGGSQPQHF. The DNA of the CDR3 is TGTGCCAGCTCCAATGGGGTGGGGGGCTCTCAGCCCCAGCATTTT.

The chain recombines TRBV7-3 with TRBJ1-1, with D possibly being TRBD1 (5 bases). Trimming took 2 bases from V and 1 from J, leaving 11 bases between them. This CDR3 has 15 residues. The V gene's germline CDR1 is SGHTA and CDR2 FQGTGA. The CDR3 DNA sequence: TGTGCCAGCAGCTTAGGGGGACGGGGGAACACTGAAGCTTTCTTT. Encoded protein: CASSLGGRGNTEAFF.

This clone is a singleton in its sample. The chain has TRBV5-1 and TRBJ2-7, with a weak D call TRBD1 (6 bases). The germline V gene encodes CDR1 SGHRS and CDR2 YFSETQ. V lost 4 bases and J lost 4, with 12 bases in between. CDR3 length: 13 amino acids. The CDR3 here is CASSRDTQYEQYF. The CDR3 DNA reads TGCGCCAGCAGCCGGGACACCCAATACGAGCAGTACTTC.

The chain joins TRBV5-1 to TRBJ1-2; D remains unclear. V lost 0 bases and J 2 bases, leaving 14 bases between the germline ends. Germline loops: CDR1 SGHRS, CDR2 YFSETQ. The CDR3 is 16 amino acids. The CDR3 DNA reads as TGCGCCAGCAGCTTGGATTCAGGCGCCCCAAACTATGGCTACACCTTC. Encoded protein: CASSLDSGAPNYGYTF.

CDR3 in DNA: TGCGCCAGCAGCCCCTCAGGGGGCTATGGCTACACCTTC. Its protein product is CASSPSGGYGYTF. The V and J genes are TRBV4-3 and TRBJ1-2; TRBD1 aligns across 7 bases. With 4 bases clipped from V and 4 bases from J, the junction kept 3 bases outside the gene matches. Germline CDR1 reads LGHNA; CDR2 reads YSLEER. The CDR3 length is 13 residues.

The chain recombines TRBV7-2 with TRBJ2-7, with TRBD1 matching 10 bases. V lost 5 bases and J lost 0; bases outside the gene matches: 7. The CDR3 is 16 residues long. CDR1 and CDR2 (germline): SGHTA, FQGNSA. The CDR3 loop is CASSQPRDRGSYEQYF. The CDR3 DNA reads TGTGCCAGCAGCCAACCCCGGGACAGGGGCTCCTACGAGCAGTACTTC.

The chain is built from TRBV18 and TRBJ1-1; no clear D. Trimming stripped 0 bases from V and 5 bases from J, with 7 bases between. This CDR3 is built from 13 residues. The germline V gene has CDR1 KGHSH and CDR2 LQKENI. The CDR3 loop reads CASSPPGVTEAFF. Here the CDR3 DNA reads TGTGCCAGCTCACCACCGGGAGTTACTGAAGCTTTCTTT.

This clone appeared once. The chain links TRBV7-2 to TRBJ1-2, with 7 bases matching TRBD1. The V gene end was trimmed by 5 bases and the J gene end by 8 bases; junction bases not matched to a gene: 5. CDR1 is SGHTA and CDR2 is FQGNSA in the germline V gene. This CDR3 has 12 amino acids. As DNA, the CDR3 is TGTGCCAGCAGCCTCGACAGGGTGGGCTACACCTTC. It encodes CASSLDRVGYTF.

As concerns this clone: The sample contains more than one DNA sequence encoding this CDR3. The V and J genes are TRBV7-2 and TRBJ1-2; the match to TRBD1 covers 9 bases. The CDR3 contains 14 residues. V was pared by 2 bases and J by 3 bases, with 1 base of the junction left unmatched. Germline values: CDR1 SGHTA, CDR2 FQGNSA. Here the CDR3 DNA reads TGTGCCAGCAGCTTAAGGACAGGGGACTATGGCTACACCTTC. It is translated as CASSLRTGDYGYTF.

The V and J genes are TRBV2 and TRBJ1-1; D is perhaps TRBD1 (6 bases). V was trimmed by 6 bases and J by 1 base, leaving 9 bases between them. The CDR3 is 13 amino acids. Germline CDR1 and CDR2: SNHLY and FYNNEI. The CDR3 is CASRFRGNTEAFF. The CDR3 coding sequence is TGTGCCAGCAGATTCAGGGGGAACACTGAAGCTTTCTTT.

The rearrangement uses TRBV5-1 and TRBJ1-4; 10 bases match TRBD1. Germline lookup yields CDR1 SGHRS and CDR2 YFSETQ. CDR3 length: 16 residues. V was pared by 4 bases and J by 3 bases, with 6 bases of the junction left unmatched. The CDR3 DNA sequence: TGCGCCAGCAGCCTGAGGACAGGGGGATCTAATGAAAAACTGTTTTTT. Encoded protein: CASSLRTGGSNEKLFF.